This record concerns one TCR beta chain sequence. The germline V gene encodes CDR1 LGHNA and CDR2 YSLEER. V lost 1 base to trimming and J lost 5 bases; unmatched junction nucleotides: 13. The CDR3 loop spans 19 amino acids. This entry comes from a study of blood T cell repertoires in COVID-19. Study at large: Acute-phase and convalescent COVID-19 samples originated in the United States, Italy and Spain.

Produced via immunoSEQ multiplex PCR; TCRdb's table is partial and in-frame only. The sample consists of around 130,000 clones, 70% to 85% of them appearing once. Cohort placement rested on clinical history that participants reported themselves. All exposed participants met a person with COVID-19 within 2 weeks before entering the study. V gene TRBV4-3 combines with J gene TRBJ2-1, with 11 bases aligning to TRBD1. This sequence was found in a woman between 18 and 30 years old who had been exposed to COVID-19. Material for sequencing was PBMCs or T cells enriched from blood (not recorded which). The CDR3 reads CASSQVGPGQGATNNEQFF. In nucleotides, the CDR3 is TGCGCCAGCAGCCAAGTAGGCCCTGGACAGGGGGCGACCAACAATGAGCAGTTCTTC.